This T cell receptor (beta chain) was documented in a study of blood T cell repertoires in COVID-19. Germline CDR1 and CDR2: DFQATT and SNEGSKA (reference sequence). The CDR3 totals 14 residues. Trimming left V 3 bases short and J 5 bases short, with 14 bases between. In the source study's methods: Estimation of nucleated cell counts was performed using reference gene primer amplification. Clones were read by immunoSEQ multiplex PCR, and TCRdb kept only the in-frame ones, dropping some. The V and J calls and clone size are taken from that table; D and trimming were inferred from the DNA. Found here are just over 300,000 clones, approximately 90% of them singletons; the top ten hold about 8.9%. Across about two dozen US areas, participants ranged in age from about 18 to 90 years. Participants had their cohort set by participant-reported clinical history.

The receptor comes from a woman between 18 and 30 years old who had recovered from COVID-19. Source material: PBMCs or T cells enriched from blood (not recorded which). The gene calls are TRBV20-1 and TRBJ2-1; tentatively, D is TRBD1 (5 bases). In nucleotides, the CDR3 is TGCAGTGCTAGTCTGGGATTCAGGGACAATGAGCAGTTCTTC. Translating it yields CSASLGFRDNEQFF.